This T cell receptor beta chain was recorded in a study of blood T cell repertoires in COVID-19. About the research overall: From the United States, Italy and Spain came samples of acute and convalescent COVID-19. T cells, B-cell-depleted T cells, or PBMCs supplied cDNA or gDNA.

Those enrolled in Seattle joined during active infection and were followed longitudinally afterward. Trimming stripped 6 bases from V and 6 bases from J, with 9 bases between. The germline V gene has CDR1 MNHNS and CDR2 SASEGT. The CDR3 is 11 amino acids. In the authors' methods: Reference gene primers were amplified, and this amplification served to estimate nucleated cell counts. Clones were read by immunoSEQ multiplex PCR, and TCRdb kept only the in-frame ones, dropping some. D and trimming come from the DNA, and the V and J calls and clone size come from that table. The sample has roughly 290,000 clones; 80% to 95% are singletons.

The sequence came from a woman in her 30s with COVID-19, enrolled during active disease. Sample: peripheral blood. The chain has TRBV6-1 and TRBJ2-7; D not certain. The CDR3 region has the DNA TGTGCCAGCAGGGAGTTCGGCGAGCAGTACTTC. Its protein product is CASREFGEQYF.